Following are 29 T cell receptor beta chains from one sample sequenced in a study of T cells expressing NK-cell markers. TCRdb re-called the 5' RACE reads and gives one entry per CDR3 protein, without DNA. Reported are around 15,000 distinct CDR3 sequences; the ten largest clones contain 59%. The sequencing sample was made of blood T cells: a sorted CD56 or NKG2C T cell subset, CD4+ or CD8+ T cells, or bulk PBMC T cells (not recorded which). The receptors here all came from a man aged 18-69 years in good health.

V and J are TRBV12-3 or TRBV12-4 and TRBJ2-3; TCRdb's D call of TRBD1 is untestable without DNA. The CDR3 is 13 amino acids. CDR3: CASSRNREDTQYF.

The genes are TRBV6-1 and TRBJ2-5. Germline-derived CDR1 and CDR2 are MNHNS and SASEGT. This CDR3 comprises 15 residues. CDR3 amino acids: CASSRAGGTQETQYF.

This chain uses TRBV7-9 with TRBJ2-3; TCRdb lists TRBD2, though no DNA is available to test this call. Germline CDR1 reads SEHNR; CDR2 reads FQNEAQ (reference sequence). The CDR3 sequence is 15 residues long. CDR3 sequence reads: CASSLTRLGSDTQYF.

This chain connects TRBV6-1 to TRBJ2-5; TCRdb's D gene call, TRBD1, goes unchecked for lack of DNA. CDR3 size: 14 residues. Germline V CDR1 and CDR2: MNHNS, SASEGT. CDR3 sequence: CASRVGTAQETQYF.

This chain uses TRBV29-1 with TRBJ2-1; TCRdb lists TRBD1, though no DNA is available to test this call. This CDR3 region has 14 residues. Germline CDR1 is SQVTM and CDR2 is ANQGSEA. The CDR3 spells CSFRWGSGANEQFF.

J is TRBJ2-1 and V is TRBV2; TCRdb indicates TRBD1, and absent DNA this call remains unverified. Germline values: CDR1 SNHLY, CDR2 FYNNEI. CDR3 size: 14 residues. The CDR3: CASSDPPQYNEQFF.

J is TRBJ2-7 and V is TRBV9; TCRdb picks TRBD1, but there is no DNA to check that call. Germline-derived CDR1 and CDR2 are SGDLS and YYNGEE. The CDR3 is 16 amino acids. This CDR3 reads CASSPPDRGPPYEQYF.

J is TRBJ2-5 and V is TRBV24-1. The CDR3 totals 11 residues. Germline V gives CDR1 KGHDR, CDR2 SFDVKD. CDR3: CATSDLETQYF.

CDR3 sequence reads: CATSRDRVYSNQPQHF. The chain couples TRBV15 to TRBJ1-5; there is no DNA to check the TCRdb D call of TRBD1. This CDR3 has 16 amino acids. The germline V gene encodes CDR1 LNHNV and CDR2 YYDKDF (reference sequence).

The CDR3 is CASSQDSGGDPDTQYF. The chain carries TRBV4-1 and TRBJ2-3; with no DNA, the TCRdb D assignment of TRBD2 cannot be verified. The CDR3 runs to 16 residues. Germline V gene sequence: CDR1 MGHRA, CDR2 YSYEKL.

V and J are TRBV3-1 and TRBJ2-6; TCRdb gives TRBD2 as the D gene, but with no DNA this cannot be confirmed. The CDR3 is 15 amino acids. CDR1 is LGHDT and CDR2 is YNNKEL in the germline V gene (reference sequence). CDR3 region: CASSRRTSGANVLTF. Full variable domain (missing parts from reference TRBV3-1 and TRBJ2-6): DTAVSQTPKYLVTQMGNDKSIKCEQNLGHDTMYWYKQDSKKFLKIMFSYNNKELIINETVPNRFSPKSPDKAHLNLHINSLELGDSAVYFCASSRRTSGANVLTFGAGSRLTVL.

V and J are TRBV3-1 and TRBJ2-4; no DNA is available, so the TRBD1 call from TCRdb remains unchecked. Germline CDR1 LGHDT, CDR2 YNNKEL (reference sequence). CDR3 length equals 15 residues. CDR3 residues: CASSQAGTGGNIQYF.

The V and J genes are TRBV5-6 and TRBJ1-2. CDR3 size: 12 residues. Germline V gene data show CDR1 as SGHDT and CDR2 as YYEEEE. CDR3 region: CASTWLNYGYTF.

The chain recombines TRBV7-9 with TRBJ1-4. Germline loops: CDR1 SEHNR, CDR2 FQNEAQ (reference sequence). The CDR3 contains 15 residues. The CDR3 region is CASSPTGSTNEKLFF.

This chain joins TRBV5-1 and TRBJ1-6; TCRdb lists TRBD1, though no DNA is available to test this call. The CDR3 loop spans 16 amino acids. Germline CDR1 SGHRS, CDR2 YFSETQ. The CDR3 protein is CASSLGVTGNNSPLHF. Based on the CDR3 plus reference TRBV5-1 and TRBJ1-6, the full variable domain is KAGVTQTPRYLIKTRGQQVTLSCSPISGHRSVSWYQQTPGQGLQFLFEYFSETQRNKGNFPGRFSGRQFSNSRSEMNVSTLELGDSALYLCASSLGVTGNNSPLHFGNGTRLTVT.

The chain carries TRBV5-1 and TRBJ2-3; the TRBD1 assignment by TCRdb is unverifiable without DNA. CDR3 length equals 17 residues. CDR1 is SGHRS, CDR2 YFSETQ, per germline. The CDR3 here is CASSNSMGQSWGDTQYF. The full variable domain, rest sourced from reference TRBV5-1 and TRBJ2-3, is KAGVTQTPRYLIKTRGQQVTLSCSPISGHRSVSWYQQTPGQGLQFLFEYFSETQRNKGNFPGRFSGRQFSNSRSEMNVSTLELGDSALYLCASSNSMGQSWGDTQYFGPGTRLTVL.

The rearrangement links TRBV20-1 to TRBJ2-7. Per germline, CDR1 DFQATT and CDR2 SNEGSKA (reference sequence). This CDR3 contains 12 residues. CDR3 sequence reads: CSARESAYEQYF.

The chain is built from TRBV7-2 and TRBJ2-3; checking the TCRdb D call of TRBD1 is not possible without DNA. CDR3 length equals 13 residues. The germline V gene encodes CDR1 SGHTA and CDR2 FQGNSA. The chain's CDR3 is CASSRGKGDTQYF.

The rearrangement links TRBV10-3 to TRBJ2-7. Germline-derived CDR1 and CDR2 are ENHRY and SYGVKD. This CDR3 contains 14 residues. The CDR3 spells CAISESRVSYEQYF.

V is TRBV5-1 and J is TRBJ2-5; TCRdb's assignment of TRBD2 cannot be checked, as there is no DNA. Looked up from germline, CDR1 is SGHRS and CDR2 is YFSETQ. CDR3 length: 15 residues. The CDR3 loop reads CASSLVVGSGETQYF.

The chain links TRBV27 to TRBJ1-6; the TCRdb call, TRBD1, lacks DNA for checking. The CDR3 loop spans 17 amino acids. The V gene's germline CDR1 is MNHEY and CDR2 SMNVEV (reference sequence). The CDR3 loop reads CASSLTGYVAVDSPLHF.

The V gene is TRBV2, the J gene TRBJ2-1; TCRdb's D call of TRBD1 is untestable without DNA. Germline loops: CDR1 SNHLY, CDR2 FYNNEI. This CDR3 is built from 16 residues. Here the CDR3 reads CASRGFGGGPYNEQFF.

The genes are TRBV4-2 and TRBJ2-2; as DNA is missing, the TRBD1 call by TCRdb cannot be tested. The CDR3 has 17 amino acids. CDR1 is LGHNA and CDR2 is YNFKEQ in the germline V gene. This CDR3 reads CASSQDKGTGATGELFF.

This chain connects TRBV6-2 or TRBV6-3 to TRBJ2-1; the TRBD2 assignment by TCRdb is unverifiable without DNA. CDR1 is MNHEY, CDR2 SVGEGT, per germline. The CDR3 length is 17 residues. CDR3: CASSYRSGGTLYNEQFF.

V usage is TRBV7-9 and J usage is TRBJ2-1; TCRdb picks TRBD2, but there is no DNA to check that call. The CDR3 extends over 16 amino acids. The germline gives CDR1 SEHNR, CDR2 FQNEAQ (reference sequence). The CDR3 spells CASSPPRVAGGAEQFF.

The genes are TRBV30 and TRBJ1-1. This CDR3 comprises 11 residues. CDR1 is GTSNPN, CDR2 SVGIG, per germline (reference sequence). CDR3 residues: CAWSYDTEAFF.

The V and J genes are TRBV5-6 and TRBJ1-1. Germline-derived CDR1 and CDR2 are SGHDT and YYEEEE. CDR3 length: 15 amino acids. The CDR3 protein is CASSWEGTGGTEAFF.

This chain connects TRBV5-6 to TRBJ2-1; checking the TCRdb D call of TRBD2 is not possible without DNA. The CDR3 is 16 amino acids. Germline CDR1 and CDR2: SGHDT and YYEEEE. CDR3 region: CASSRRLAGGFNEQFF. The full variable domain, with the rest looked up from reference TRBV5-6 and TRBJ2-1, is DAGVTQSPTHLIKTRGQQVTLRCSPKSGHDTVSWYQQALGQGPQFIFQYYEEEERQRGNFPDRFSGHQFPNYSSELNVNALLLGDSALYLCASSRRLAGGFNEQFFGPGTRLTVL.

The chain recombines TRBV14 with TRBJ2-7; TCRdb designates TRBD2, a call that cannot be tested without DNA. CDR3 length: 15 residues. Germline assignment: CDR1 SGHDN and CDR2 FVKESK. CDR3 in amino acids: CASSLIGSATYEQYF.